Listed below are T cell receptor beta chains from one sample, sequenced in a study of T-cell memory formation after mild COVID-19. A single record per CDR3 protein comes from TCRdb applying MiXCR to the 5' RACE reads. The table has fewer than 400,000 distinct CDR3 sequences, about 17% seen once; the top ten hold approximately 21%. The sample comprised PBMCs or a T cell subset sorted from them (not recorded which). The receptors were sampled from a man between 18 and 29 years old who had mild COVID-19 (a few samples of this study predate the infection). Cell type and time point are not known. Both conserved end residues are part of each CDR3. D genes are given only for firm matches. Some rows have no size entry. The others give once, few or many, or a class for an expanded clone.

TRBV7-8	TRBJ2-3	TRBD2	NA	CASSAGTSGENTQYF	TGTGCCAGCAGCGCCGGGACTAGCGGGGAGAATACGCAGTATTTT
TRBV5-1	TRBJ2-5	NA	NA	CASSTSAGRQETQYF	TGCGCCAGCAGCACCTCGGCGGGGCGACAAGAGACCCAGTACTTC
TRBV5-1	TRBJ2-3	NA	many	CASSLAASTDTQYF	TGCGCCAGCAGCTTAGCCGCTAGCACAGATACGCAGTATTTT
TRBV4-1	TRBJ1-1	TRBD1	few	CASLNPGQGRRAFF	TGCGCCAGCCTCAACCCCGGACAGGGAAGGAGAGCTTTCTTT
TRBV7-9	TRBJ2-5	TRBD2	few	CASILRLAGEVQETQYF	TGTGCCAGCATCTTGCGACTAGCGGGGGAGGTCCAAGAGACCCAGTACTTC
TRBV29-1	TRBJ2-1	NA	NA	CSVDHSGSSYNEQFF	TGCAGCGTTGACCACAGCGGTAGCTCCTACAATGAGCAGTTCTTC
TRBV7-9	TRBJ2-1	NA	few	CASSPPGGGLGNEQFF	TGTGCCAGCAGCCCCCCGGGGGGCGGCCTGGGAAATGAGCAGTTCTTC
TRBV19	TRBJ2-5	NA	NA	CASSDPGETQYF	TGTGCCAGTAGTGACCCCGGGGAGACCCAGTACTTC
TRBV6-5	TRBJ1-2	NA	few	CASSSLIAGYGYTF	TGTGCCAGCAGTTCATTAATTGCGGGATATGGCTACACCTTC
TRBV7-2	TRBJ2-5	NA	NA	CASSLMTPERETQYF	TGTGCCAGCAGCTTAATGACCCCAGAAAGGGAGACCCAGTACTTC
TRBV20-1	TRBJ2-7	NA	few	CSAAWDGAYEQYF	TGCAGTGCTGCCTGGGACGGCGCCTACGAGCAGTACTTC
TRBV5-1	TRBJ2-3	NA	many	CASSLRGSSTDTQYF	TGCGCCAGCAGCTTGAGGGGTAGTAGCACAGATACGCAGTATTTT
TRBV20-1	TRBJ2-5	NA	few	CSARARHTTDSREETQYF	TGCAGTGCTAGAGCCCGCCATACCACGGACTCACGGGAAGAGACCCAGTACTTC
TRBV6-6	TRBJ1-6	TRBD1	NA	CASNTQGVNSPLHF	TGTGCCAGCAATACACAGGGGGTAAATTCACCGCTCCACTTT
TRBV6-6	TRBJ2-2	TRBD1	few	CASSRQDRVNGELFF	TGTGCCAGCAGTCGGCAGGACAGGGTGAACGGGGAGCTGTTTTTT
TRBV7-2	TRBJ2-1	TRBD1	NA	CASSMLQGMSYNEQFF	TGTGCCAGCAGCATGCTACAGGGGATGTCCTACAATGAGCAGTTCTTC